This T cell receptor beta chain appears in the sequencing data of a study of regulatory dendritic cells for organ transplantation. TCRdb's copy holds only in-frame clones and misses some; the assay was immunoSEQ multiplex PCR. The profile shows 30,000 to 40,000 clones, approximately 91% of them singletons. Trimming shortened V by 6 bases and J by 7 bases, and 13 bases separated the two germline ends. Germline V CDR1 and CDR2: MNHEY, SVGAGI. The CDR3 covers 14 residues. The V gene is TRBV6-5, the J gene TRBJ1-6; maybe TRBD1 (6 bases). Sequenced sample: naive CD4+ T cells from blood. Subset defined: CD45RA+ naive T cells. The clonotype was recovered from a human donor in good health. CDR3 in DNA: TGTGCCAGCAGACCAGGGGCAGAGAATTCACCCCTCCACTTT. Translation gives CASRPGAENSPLHF.